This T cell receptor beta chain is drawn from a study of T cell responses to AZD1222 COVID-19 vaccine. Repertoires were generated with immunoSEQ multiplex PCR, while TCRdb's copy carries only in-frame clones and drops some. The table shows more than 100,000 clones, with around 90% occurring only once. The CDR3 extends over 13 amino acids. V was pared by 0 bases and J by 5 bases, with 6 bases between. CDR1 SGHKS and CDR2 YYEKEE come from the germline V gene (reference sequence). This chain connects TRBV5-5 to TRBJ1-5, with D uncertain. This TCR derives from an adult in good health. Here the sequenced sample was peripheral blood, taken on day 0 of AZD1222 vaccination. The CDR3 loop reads CASSLALHQPQHF. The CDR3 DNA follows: TGTGCCAGCAGCTTGGCTCTCCATCAGCCCCAGCATTTT.